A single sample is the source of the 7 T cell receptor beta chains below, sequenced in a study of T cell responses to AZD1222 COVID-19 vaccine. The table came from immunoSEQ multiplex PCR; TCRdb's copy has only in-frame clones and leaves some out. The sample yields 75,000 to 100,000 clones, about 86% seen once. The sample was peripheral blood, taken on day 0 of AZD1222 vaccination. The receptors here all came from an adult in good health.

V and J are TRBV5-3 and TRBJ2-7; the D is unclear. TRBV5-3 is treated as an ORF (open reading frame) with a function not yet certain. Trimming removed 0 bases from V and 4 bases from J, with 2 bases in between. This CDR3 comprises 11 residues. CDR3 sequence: CARSLEYEQYF. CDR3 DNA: TGTGCCAGAAGCTTGGAATACGAGCAGTACTTC.

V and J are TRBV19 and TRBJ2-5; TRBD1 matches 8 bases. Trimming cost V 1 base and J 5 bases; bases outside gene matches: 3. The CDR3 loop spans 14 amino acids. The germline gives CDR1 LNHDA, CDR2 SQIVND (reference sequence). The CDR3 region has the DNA TGTGCCAGTAGTATAGGACAGGGGAGGGAGACCCAGTACTTC. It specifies CASSIGQGRETQYF.

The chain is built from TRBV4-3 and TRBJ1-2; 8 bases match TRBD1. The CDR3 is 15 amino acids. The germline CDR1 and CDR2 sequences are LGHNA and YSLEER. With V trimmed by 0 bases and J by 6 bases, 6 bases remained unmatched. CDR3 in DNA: TGCGCCAGCAGCCAAGATGGGGCAGGGGGCGATGGCTACACCTTC. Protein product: CASSQDGAGGDGYTF.

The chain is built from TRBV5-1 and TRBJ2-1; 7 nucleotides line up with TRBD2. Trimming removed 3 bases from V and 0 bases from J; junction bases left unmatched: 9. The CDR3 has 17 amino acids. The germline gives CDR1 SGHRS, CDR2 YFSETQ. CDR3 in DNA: TGCGCCAGCAGCTCGTTAGGGGCGGGAGCCTCCTACAATGAGCAGTTCTTC. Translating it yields CASSSLGAGASYNEQFF.

CDR3 bases: TGTGCCAGCACGGGCGGGGGCGACACCGGGGAGCTGTTTTTT. It is translated as CASTGGGDTGELFF. This chain joins TRBV2 and TRBJ2-2; the D gene is possibly TRBD2 (7 bases). V dropped 7 bases and J dropped 3 bases, with 12 bases sitting between them. The CDR3 contains 14 residues. Germline V CDR1 and CDR2: SNHLY, FYNNEI.

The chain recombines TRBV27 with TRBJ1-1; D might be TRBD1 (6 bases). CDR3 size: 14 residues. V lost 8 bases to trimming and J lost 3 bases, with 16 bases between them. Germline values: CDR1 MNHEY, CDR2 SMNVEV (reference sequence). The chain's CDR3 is CASRRTVRDTEAFF. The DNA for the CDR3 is TGTGCCAGCCGAAGGACAGTCCGGGACACTGAAGCTTTCTTT.

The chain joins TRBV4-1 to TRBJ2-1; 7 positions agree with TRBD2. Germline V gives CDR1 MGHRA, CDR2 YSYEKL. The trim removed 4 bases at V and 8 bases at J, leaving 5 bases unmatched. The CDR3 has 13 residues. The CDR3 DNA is TGCGCCAGCAGCCGTAGACTAGCTCATGAGCAGTTCTTC. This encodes CASSRRLAHEQFF.